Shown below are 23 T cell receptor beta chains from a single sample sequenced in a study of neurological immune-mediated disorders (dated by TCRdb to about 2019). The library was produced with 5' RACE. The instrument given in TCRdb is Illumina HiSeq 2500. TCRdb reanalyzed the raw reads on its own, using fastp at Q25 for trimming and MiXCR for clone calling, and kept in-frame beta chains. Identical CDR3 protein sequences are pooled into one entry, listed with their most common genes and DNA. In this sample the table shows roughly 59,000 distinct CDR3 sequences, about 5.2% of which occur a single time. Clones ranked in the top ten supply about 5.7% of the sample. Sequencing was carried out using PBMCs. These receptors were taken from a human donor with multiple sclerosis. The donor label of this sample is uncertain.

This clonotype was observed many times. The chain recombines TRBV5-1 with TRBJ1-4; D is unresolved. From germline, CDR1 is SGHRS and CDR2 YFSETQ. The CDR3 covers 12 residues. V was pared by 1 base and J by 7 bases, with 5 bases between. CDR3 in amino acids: CASSLNSEKLFF. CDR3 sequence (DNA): TGCGCCAGCAGCTTGAATAGTGAAAAACTGTTTTTT.

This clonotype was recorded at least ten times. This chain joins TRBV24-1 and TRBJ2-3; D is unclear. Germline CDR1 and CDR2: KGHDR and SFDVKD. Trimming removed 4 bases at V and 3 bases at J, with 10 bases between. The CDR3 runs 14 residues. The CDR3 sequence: CATSDGPWTDTQYF. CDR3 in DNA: TGTGCCACCAGTGACGGACCTTGGACAGATACGCAGTATTTT.

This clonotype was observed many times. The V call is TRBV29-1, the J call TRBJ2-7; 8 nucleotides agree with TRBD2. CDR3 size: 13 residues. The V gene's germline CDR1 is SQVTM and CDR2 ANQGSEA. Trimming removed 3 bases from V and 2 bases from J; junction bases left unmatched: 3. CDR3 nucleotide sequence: TGCAGCGTTGATGGTAGCGGGACCTACGAGCAGTACTTC. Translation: CSVDGSGTYEQYF.

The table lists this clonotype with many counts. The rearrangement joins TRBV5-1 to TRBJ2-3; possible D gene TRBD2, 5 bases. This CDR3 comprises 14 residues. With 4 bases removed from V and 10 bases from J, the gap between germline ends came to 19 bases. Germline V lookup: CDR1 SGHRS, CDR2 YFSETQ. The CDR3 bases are TGCGCCAGCAGCGAGCAACTAGTGCCCTCTTCGCAGTATTTT. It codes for CASSEQLVPSSQYF.

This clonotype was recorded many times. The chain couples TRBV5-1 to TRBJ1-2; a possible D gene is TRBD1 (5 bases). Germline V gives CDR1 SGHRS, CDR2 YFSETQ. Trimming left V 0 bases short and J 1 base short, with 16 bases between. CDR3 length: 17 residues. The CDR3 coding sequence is TGCGCCAGCAGCTTGGCCTTCGGCCAGGGAATTAACTATGGCTACACCTTC. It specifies CASSLAFGQGINYGYTF.

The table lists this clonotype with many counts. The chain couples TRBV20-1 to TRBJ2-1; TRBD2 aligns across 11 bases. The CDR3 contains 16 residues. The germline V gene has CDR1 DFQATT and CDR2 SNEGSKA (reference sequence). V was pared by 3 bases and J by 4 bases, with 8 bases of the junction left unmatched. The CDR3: CSARGASGGQYNEQFF. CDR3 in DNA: TGCAGTGCTAGGGGGGCTAGCGGGGGGCAGTACAATGAGCAGTTCTTC.

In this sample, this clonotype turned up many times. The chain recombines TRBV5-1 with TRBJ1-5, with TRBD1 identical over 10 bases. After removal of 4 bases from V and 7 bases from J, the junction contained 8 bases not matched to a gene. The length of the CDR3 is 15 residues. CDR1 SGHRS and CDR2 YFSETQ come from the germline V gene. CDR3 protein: CASSEGTGEGQPQHF. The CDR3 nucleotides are TGCGCCAGCAGCGAGGGGACAGGGGAGGGACAGCCCCAGCATTTT.

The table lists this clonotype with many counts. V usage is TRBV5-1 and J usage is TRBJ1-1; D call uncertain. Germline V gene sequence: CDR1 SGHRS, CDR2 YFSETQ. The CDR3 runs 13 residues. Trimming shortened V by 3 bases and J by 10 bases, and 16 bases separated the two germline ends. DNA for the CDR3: TGCGCCAGCAGCTCGACCCGGGATCCAAGAGCTTTCTTT. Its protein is CASSSTRDPRAFF.

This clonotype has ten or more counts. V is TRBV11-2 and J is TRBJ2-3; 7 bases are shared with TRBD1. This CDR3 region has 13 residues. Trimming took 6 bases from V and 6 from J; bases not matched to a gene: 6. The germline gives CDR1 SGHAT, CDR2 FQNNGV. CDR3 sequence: CASSQDRADTQYF. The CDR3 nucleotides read TGTGCCAGCAGTCAAGACAGGGCGGATACGCAGTATTTT.

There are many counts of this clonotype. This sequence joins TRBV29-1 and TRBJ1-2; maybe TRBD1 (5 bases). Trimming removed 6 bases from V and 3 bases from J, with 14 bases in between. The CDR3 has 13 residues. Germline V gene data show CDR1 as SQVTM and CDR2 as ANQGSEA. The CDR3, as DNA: TGCAGCGTCGTTAAGGGCAGGGACTATGGCTACACCTTC. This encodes CSVVKGRDYGYTF.

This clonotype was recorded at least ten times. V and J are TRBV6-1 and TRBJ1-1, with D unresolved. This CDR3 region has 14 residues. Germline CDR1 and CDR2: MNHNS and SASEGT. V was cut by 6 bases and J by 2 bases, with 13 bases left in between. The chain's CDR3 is CASRPPGDNTEAFF. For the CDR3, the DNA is TGTGCCAGCAGGCCCCCCGGGGATAACACTGAAGCTTTCTTT.

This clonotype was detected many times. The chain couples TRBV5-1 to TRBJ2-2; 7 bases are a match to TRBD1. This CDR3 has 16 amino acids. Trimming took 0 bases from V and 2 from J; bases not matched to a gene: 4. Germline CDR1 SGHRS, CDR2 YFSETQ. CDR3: CASSLEPGGNTGELFF. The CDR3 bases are TGCGCCAGCAGCTTGGAGCCAGGGGGAAACACCGGGGAGCTGTTTTTT.

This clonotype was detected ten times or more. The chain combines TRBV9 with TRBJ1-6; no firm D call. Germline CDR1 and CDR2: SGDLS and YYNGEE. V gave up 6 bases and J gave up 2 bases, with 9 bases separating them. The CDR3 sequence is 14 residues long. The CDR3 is CASNPGAYNSPLHF. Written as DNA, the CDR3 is TGTGCCAGCAACCCGGGCGCCTATAATTCACCCCTCCACTTT.

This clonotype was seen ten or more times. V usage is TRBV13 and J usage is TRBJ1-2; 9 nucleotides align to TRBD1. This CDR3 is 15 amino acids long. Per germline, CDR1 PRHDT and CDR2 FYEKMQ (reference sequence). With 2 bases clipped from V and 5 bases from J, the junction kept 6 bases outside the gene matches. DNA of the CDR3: TGTGCCAGCAGCTTAACCGGACAGGGGTATTATGGCTACACCTTC. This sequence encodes CASSLTGQGYYGYTF.

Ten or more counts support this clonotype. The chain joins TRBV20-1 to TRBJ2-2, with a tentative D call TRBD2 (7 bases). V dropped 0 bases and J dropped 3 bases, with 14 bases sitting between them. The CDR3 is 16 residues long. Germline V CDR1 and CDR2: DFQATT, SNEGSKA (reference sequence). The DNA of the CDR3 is TGCAGTGCTAGAGATAGGCGGGGGCCGGACACCGGGGAGCTGTTTTTT. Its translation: CSARDRRGPDTGELFF.

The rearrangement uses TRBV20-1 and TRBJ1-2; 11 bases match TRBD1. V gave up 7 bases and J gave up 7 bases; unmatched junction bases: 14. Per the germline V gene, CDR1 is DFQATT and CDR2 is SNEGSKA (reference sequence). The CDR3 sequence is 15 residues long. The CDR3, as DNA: TGCAGTGTAGAGGACAGGGGGCGAGTCGTCGGTGGCTACACCTTC. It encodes CSVEDRGRVVGGYTF.

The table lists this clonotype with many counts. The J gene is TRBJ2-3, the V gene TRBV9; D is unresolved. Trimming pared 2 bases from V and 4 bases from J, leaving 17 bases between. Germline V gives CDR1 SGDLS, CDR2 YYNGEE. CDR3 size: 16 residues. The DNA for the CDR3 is TGTGCCAGCAGCGTTGGGTCGAACAGTTTTTCAGATACGCAGTATTTT. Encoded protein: CASSVGSNSFSDTQYF.

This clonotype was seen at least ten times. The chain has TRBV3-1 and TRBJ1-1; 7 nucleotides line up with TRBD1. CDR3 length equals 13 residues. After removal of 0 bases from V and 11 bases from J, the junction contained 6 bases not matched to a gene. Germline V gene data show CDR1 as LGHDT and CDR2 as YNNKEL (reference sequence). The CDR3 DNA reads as TGTGCCAGCAGCCAAGATCTGAACAGGGGTGCTTTCTTT. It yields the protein CASSQDLNRGAFF. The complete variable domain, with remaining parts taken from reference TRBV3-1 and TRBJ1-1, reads DTAVSQTPKYLVTQMGNDKSIKCEQNLGHDTMYWYKQDSKKFLKIMFSYNNKELIINETVPNRFSPKSPDKAHLNLHINSLELGDSAVYFCASSQDLNRGAFFGQGTRLTVV.

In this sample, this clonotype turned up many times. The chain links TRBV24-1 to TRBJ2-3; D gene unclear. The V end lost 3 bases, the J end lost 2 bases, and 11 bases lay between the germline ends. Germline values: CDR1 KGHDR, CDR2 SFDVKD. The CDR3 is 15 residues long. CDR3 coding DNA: TGTGCCACCAGTGATCTCCGGGCTAACACAGATACGCAGTATTTT. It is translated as CATSDLRANTDTQYF.

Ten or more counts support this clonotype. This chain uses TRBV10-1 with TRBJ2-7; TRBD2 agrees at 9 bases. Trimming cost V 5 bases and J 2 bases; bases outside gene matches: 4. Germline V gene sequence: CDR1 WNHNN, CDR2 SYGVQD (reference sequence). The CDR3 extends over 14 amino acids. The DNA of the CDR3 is TGCGCCAGCAGTCCTAGCGGGGCCACCTACGAGCAGTACTTC. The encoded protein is CASSPSGATYEQYF.

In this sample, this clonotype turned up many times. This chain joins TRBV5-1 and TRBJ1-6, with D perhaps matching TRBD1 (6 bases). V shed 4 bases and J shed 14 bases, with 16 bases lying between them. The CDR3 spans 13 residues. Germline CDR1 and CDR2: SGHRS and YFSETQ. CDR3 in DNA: TGCGCCAGCAGCCGTACAGGGAATCGGGCCCTCCACTTT. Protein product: CASSRTGNRALHF.

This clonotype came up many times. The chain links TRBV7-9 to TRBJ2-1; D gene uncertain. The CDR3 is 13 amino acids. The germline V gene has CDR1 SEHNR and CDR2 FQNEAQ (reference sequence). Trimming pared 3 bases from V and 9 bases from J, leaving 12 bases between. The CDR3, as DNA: TGTGCCAGCAGCTTTGTAGAAAGTACTGAGCAGTTCTTC. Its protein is CASSFVESTEQFF.

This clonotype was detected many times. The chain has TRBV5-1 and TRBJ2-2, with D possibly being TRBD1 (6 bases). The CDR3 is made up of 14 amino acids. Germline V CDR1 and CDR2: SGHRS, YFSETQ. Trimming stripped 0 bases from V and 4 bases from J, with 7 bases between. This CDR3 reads CASSLDRATGELFF. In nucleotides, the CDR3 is TGCGCCAGCAGCTTGGACAGGGCCACCGGGGAGCTGTTTTTT.